The 22 T cell receptor beta chains below were found in one sample sequenced in a study of blood T cell repertoires in COVID-19. The assay was immunoSEQ multiplex PCR, and TCRdb's table has in-frame clones only and misses some. The sample lists over 200,000 clones; 75% to 85% were seen once. Sequencing used peripheral blood. Receptors originate from a woman younger than 45 with COVID-19, enrolled during active disease.

J is TRBJ2-3 and V is TRBV5-6, with D perhaps matching TRBD2 (5 bases). The CDR3 contains 16 residues. The V gene lost 1 base and the J gene lost 0 bases, with 12 bases spanning the gap. Per germline, CDR1 SGHDT and CDR2 YYEEEE. CDR3 residues: CASSLRFTGSTDTQYF. Here the CDR3 DNA reads TGTGCCAGCAGCTTGCGCTTTACGGGAAGCACAGATACGCAGTATTTT.

V and J are TRBV12-5 and TRBJ2-1, with TRBD2 matching over 10 bases. Germline V CDR1 and CDR2: LGHNT, FRNRAP. J gave up 8 bases and V 2 bases, and 6 bases lay outside the gene matches. There are 15 residues in the CDR3. The chain's CDR3 is CASGLWLAGVDEQFF. The CDR3 bases are TGTGCTAGTGGTTTGTGGCTAGCGGGAGTGGATGAGCAGTTCTTC.

This clone was seen only a few times. The chain carries TRBV10-1 and TRBJ2-1, with a possible D match to TRBD2 (7 bases). From germline, CDR1 is WNHNN and CDR2 SYGVQD (reference sequence). V was cut by 4 bases and J by 9 bases, with 13 bases left in between. CDR3 size: 13 residues. The DNA of the CDR3 is TGCGCCAGCAGTGTCGGACTAGGGGGTGAGCAGTTCTTC. This encodes CASSVGLGGEQFF.

The chain employs TRBV18 and TRBJ1-1; TRBD1 matches 8 bases. The CDR3 length is 15 residues. V shed 4 bases, J shed 5 bases, and the junction held 9 bases outside the gene matches. The germline V gene encodes CDR1 KGHSH and CDR2 LQKENI. CDR3 sequence reads: CASSRAQGAATEAFF. As DNA, the CDR3 is TGTGCCAGCTCACGCGCTCAGGGGGCGGCAACTGAAGCTTTCTTT.

The rearrangement links TRBV6-2 or TRBV6-3 to TRBJ1-5, with a tentative D call TRBD1 (5 bases). CDR1 is MNHEY and CDR2 is SVGEGT in the germline V gene. The CDR3 runs to 13 residues. V gave up 6 bases and J gave up 4 bases, with 10 bases separating them. CDR3 amino acids: CASSLPGNQPQHF. The DNA of the CDR3 is TGTGCCAGCAGCTTACCAGGGAATCAGCCCCAGCATTTT.

V and J are TRBV11-2 and TRBJ2-6; 12 bases are a match to TRBD2. The CDR3 extends over 18 amino acids. Looked up from germline, CDR1 is SGHAT and CDR2 is FQNNGV. The V segment lost 2 bases and the J segment 2 bases; nucleotides outside the gene matches: 4. CDR3 loop: CASSLTTSGGPGANVLTF. CDR3 nucleotides: TGTGCCAGCAGCTTAACGACTAGCGGGGGACCTGGGGCCAACGTCCTGACTTTC.

V usage is TRBV25-1 and J usage is TRBJ2-1, with a tentative D call TRBD2 (7 bases). This CDR3 region has 15 residues. Trimming took 1 base from V and 6 from J, leaving 13 bases between them. Germline loops: CDR1 MGHDK, CDR2 SYGVNS. In nucleotides, the CDR3 is TGTGCCAGCAGTGAATCTCGGGGGGCGGTCAATGAGCAGTTCTTC. This translates into CASSESRGAVNEQFF.

This clone was counted a single time. V and J are TRBV14 and TRBJ1-1; tentatively, D is TRBD1 (6 bases). The CDR3 sequence is 14 residues long. In germline, CDR1 is SGHDN, CDR2 FVKESK. The germline V and J ends were trimmed by 4 bases and 0 bases, with 9 bases remaining between them. Here the CDR3 DNA reads TGTGCCAGCAGCCGACAGGCCTTGAACACTGAAGCTTTCTTT. Amino acids: CASSRQALNTEAFF.

The chain carries TRBV5-5 and TRBJ2-5; D possibly corresponds to TRBD1 (6 bases). The CDR3 covers 15 residues. Germline V CDR1 and CDR2: SGHKS, YYEKEE (reference sequence). V dropped 4 bases and J dropped 2 bases, with 15 bases sitting between them. CDR3 sequence (DNA): TGTGCCAGCAGCCAAGGTTGGACAGCACAAGAGACCCAGTACTTC. As protein: CASSQGWTAQETQYF.

This chain joins TRBV6-6 and TRBJ2-6; 7 bases agree with TRBD1. The V segment lost 10 bases and the J segment 2 bases; nucleotides outside the gene matches: 23. Germline CDR1 reads MNHNY; CDR2 reads SVGAGI (reference sequence). The CDR3 is 20 amino acids. CDR3 bases: TGTGCCATCAGCTACATGAAAACCGGGACAGAGAAAACTGGGGCCAACGTCCTGACTTTC. Its translation: CAISYMKTGTEKTGANVLTF.

The CDR3 DNA reads as TGTGCCAGTAATACAGGGGGCAACACTGAAGCTTTCTTT. Translated: CASNTGGNTEAFF. V and J are TRBV19 and TRBJ1-1, with 9 nucleotides matching TRBD1. The CDR3 has 13 residues. V lost 7 bases to trimming and J lost 2 bases; unmatched junction nucleotides: 2. Germline V lookup: CDR1 LNHDA, CDR2 SQIVND (reference sequence).

J is TRBJ2-2 and V is TRBV7-3; 8 positions agree with TRBD2. V dropped 1 base and J dropped 6; count of bases not matched to a gene: 10. In germline, CDR1 is SGHTA, CDR2 FQGTGA. The CDR3 is 17 amino acids. Here the CDR3 reads CASSLIVPSGGAGELFF. DNA of the CDR3: TGTGCCAGCAGCTTAATCGTACCCAGCGGGGGAGCCGGGGAGCTGTTTTTT.

J is TRBJ1-2 and V is TRBV14; weak D call: TRBD1 (5 bases). CDR1 and CDR2 (germline): SGHDN, FVKESK. The length of the CDR3 is 14 residues. V was cut by 6 bases and J by 4 bases, with 15 bases left in between. The DNA for the CDR3 is TGTGCCAGCAGTCTGACTACCGGGGGCTATGGCTACACCTTC. Its translation is CASSLTTGGYGYTF.

This chain uses TRBV14 with TRBJ2-7, with a tentative D call TRBD2 (5 bases). This CDR3 spans 13 amino acids. The germline gives CDR1 SGHDN, CDR2 FVKESK. The V end lost 0 bases, the J end lost 6 bases, and 9 bases lay between the germline ends. The CDR3 DNA is TGTGCCAGCAGCCAAGAGAGAGGGTGCGAGCAGTACTTC. It specifies CASSQERGCEQYF. The complete variable domain, with remaining parts taken from reference TRBV14 and TRBJ2-7, reads EAGVTQFPSHSVIEKGQTVTLRCDPISGHDNLYWYRRVMGKEIKFLLHFVKESKQDESGMPNNRFLAERTGGTYSTLKVQPAELEDSGVYFCASSQERGCEQYFGPGTRLTVT.

The chain carries TRBV4-3 and TRBJ2-7; 7 bases are a match to TRBD1. Germline CDR1 reads LGHNA; CDR2 reads YSLEER. The CDR3 runs to 15 residues. V shed 1 base, J shed 1 base, and the junction held 4 bases outside the gene matches. CDR3 residues: CASSQVWDSSYEQYF. CDR3 coding DNA: TGCGCCAGCAGCCAAGTCTGGGACAGTTCCTACGAGCAGTACTTC.

This rearrangement joins TRBV6-5 to TRBJ1-2, with TRBD1 matching over 7 bases. The CDR3 consists of 15 residues. Germline CDR1 reads MNHEY; CDR2 reads SVGAGI. The V segment lost 2 bases and the J segment 6 bases; nucleotides outside the gene matches: 9. CDR3 sequence: CASSYGPIQGNGYTF. In nucleotides, the CDR3 is TGTGCCAGCAGTTACGGACCCATACAGGGGAATGGCTACACCTTC.

The table lists this clone with a count of one. The CDR3 DNA follows: TGTGCCACCAGTGACAATAAACAGGGGGGGGACATTCAGTACTTC. Translating gives CATSDNKQGGDIQYF. The chain has TRBV24-1 and TRBJ2-4; TRBD1 might be the D (8 bases). This CDR3 is 15 amino acids long. Trimming took off 4 bases at V and 8 bases at J, with 17 bases between the two ends. CDR1 KGHDR and CDR2 SFDVKD come from the germline V gene.

V gene TRBV7-3 combines with J gene TRBJ1-1, with a tentative D call TRBD1 (6 bases). This CDR3 region has 13 residues. V was cut by 2 bases and J by 7 bases, with 11 bases left in between. Germline CDR1 is SGHTA and CDR2 is FQGTGA. The CDR3 DNA reads as TGTGCCAGCAGCTTAGGTCCACAGGGTGAAGCTTTCTTT. It codes for CASSLGPQGEAFF.

This clone was seen only a few times. V usage is TRBV20-1 and J usage is TRBJ2-5; D not certain. Trimming removed 3 bases from V and 5 bases from J, with 16 bases in between. CDR1 DFQATT and CDR2 SNEGSKA come from the germline V gene (reference sequence). This CDR3 has 14 amino acids. The CDR3 sequence is CSASTGVRPETQYF. CDR3 DNA sequence: TGCAGTGCTAGTACTGGAGTGCGTCCGGAGACCCAGTACTTC.

This chain uses TRBV10-3 with TRBJ2-7, with TRBD2 as a possible D gene (5 bases). The CDR3 is 14 amino acids. V was pared by 9 bases and J by 6 bases, with 21 bases between. CDR1 is ENHRY, CDR2 SYGVKD, per germline. The CDR3 sequence: CAIRGEGGRLEQYF. The CDR3 DNA sequence: TGTGCCATAAGAGGAGAGGGTGGGCGGCTCGAGCAGTACTTC.

The chain links TRBV5-1 to TRBJ1-2; 7 nucleotides align to TRBD1. The CDR3 covers 15 residues. The V gene's germline CDR1 is SGHRS and CDR2 YFSETQ. J lost 3 bases, V lost 3 bases, and 8 bases had no gene match. The CDR3 region has the DNA TGCGCCAGCAGCTCCCAGGGACAGTACTACTATGGCTACACCTTC. It codes for CASSSQGQYYYGYTF. The whole variable domain, filled in from reference TRBV5-1 and TRBJ1-2, reads KAGVTQTPRYLIKTRGQQVTLSCSPISGHRSVSWYQQTPGQGLQFLFEYFSETQRNKGNFPGRFSGRQFSNSRSEMNVSTLELGDSALYLCASSSQGQYYYGYTFGSGTRLTVV.

Ten or more counts support this clone. The chain recombines TRBV6-2 or TRBV6-3 with TRBJ2-7; TRBD2 aligns across 9 bases. Trimming took 6 bases from V and 0 from J; bases not matched to a gene: 6. Germline V CDR1 and CDR2: MNHEY, SVGEGT. The CDR3 runs to 15 residues. CDR3 nucleotide sequence: TGTGCCAGCAGCCGACTAGCGGACAGCTCCTACGAGCAGTACTTC. The encoded protein is CASSRLADSSYEQYF.